These T cell receptor beta chains were read from a single sample in a study of CD8 T cells in Susac syndrome. TCRdb used MiXCR to reprocess the immunoSEQ multiplex PCR reads, holding one entry per CDR3 protein. This sample yields 150,000 to 200,000 distinct CDR3 sequences, of which approximately 93% are seen a single time; 0.085% to 0.095% belongs to the top ten. Sample: CD4+ T cells from PBMCs. These receptors were obtained from a human donor with multiple sclerosis. The CDR3 runs from the conserved cysteine through the conserved F or W. Fields, in order: CDR3 protein, V gene.

CSVGKTGQYEQYF | TRBV29-1
CASSLRGGTEKLFF | TRBV7-6
CSARDPQRGLGNEQFF | TRBV20-1
CASSLWTGGADTQYF | TRBV3-1
CSVVSPNTGNTIYF | TRBV29-1
CASSLDGTRDPYNEQFF | TRBV7-2
CASSRLGEKYF | TRBV5-6
CASSLVRAGSYNEQFF | TRBV27
CSVEGQGNEQFF | TRBV29-1
CASSVGGIDTGELFF | TRBV9
CASSFSRLAGNEQYF | TRBV27
CASSQGEGNEQYF | TRBV3-1
CASDAVGKAFF | TRBV2
CASSQDYGSPAGELFF | TRBV4-1
CASSTRTSGSKNLDTQYF | TRBV27
CASSVGPWTQYF | TRBV6-1
CASSLIGDPGRLSSGYTF | TRBV7-6
CASGGGGSGTYNEQFF | TRBV12-3/TRBV12-4
CSAASGNQPQHF | TRBV20-1
CASRRLPTDSGELFF | TRBV16
CASSQGMSYTDTQYF | TRBV3-1
CATRTGGTYEQYF | TRBV6-6
CASSFGTADNEQYF | TRBV3-1
CASSKGQDPYEQYF | TRBV9
CASSQNIGSYNEQFF | TRBV3-1
CASSPSRGATGNTIYF | TRBV18
CASSRRGTPATNEKLFF | TRBV27
CASSHGPLYTEAFF | TRBV23-1
CATSDGHDGYTF | TRBV24-1
CASSMGITDTQYF | TRBV11-2
CASSRRADTEAFF | TRBV2
CASSQRQNTGEPFF | TRBV27
CASSLGRGIAEAFF | TRBV11-1
CASAAGNTIYF | TRBV25-1
CATSRGPDSNQPQHF | TRBV15
CAWSVGGTIDEQYF | TRBV30
CASSASGRVHEQYF | TRBV6-2/TRBV6-3
CASSPPAQGRNQPQHF | TRBV18
CASSGGAHPNTGELFF | TRBV2
CASSLDIYEQYF | TRBV5-6
CASSFPAYFGQNNYGYTF | TRBV7-9
CSVETTLGGTEAFF | TRBV29-1
CATSDLTSGFYNEQFF | TRBV24-1
CASSPNRLSSYEQYF | TRBV2
CSASQDQRGYGYTF | TRBV20-1